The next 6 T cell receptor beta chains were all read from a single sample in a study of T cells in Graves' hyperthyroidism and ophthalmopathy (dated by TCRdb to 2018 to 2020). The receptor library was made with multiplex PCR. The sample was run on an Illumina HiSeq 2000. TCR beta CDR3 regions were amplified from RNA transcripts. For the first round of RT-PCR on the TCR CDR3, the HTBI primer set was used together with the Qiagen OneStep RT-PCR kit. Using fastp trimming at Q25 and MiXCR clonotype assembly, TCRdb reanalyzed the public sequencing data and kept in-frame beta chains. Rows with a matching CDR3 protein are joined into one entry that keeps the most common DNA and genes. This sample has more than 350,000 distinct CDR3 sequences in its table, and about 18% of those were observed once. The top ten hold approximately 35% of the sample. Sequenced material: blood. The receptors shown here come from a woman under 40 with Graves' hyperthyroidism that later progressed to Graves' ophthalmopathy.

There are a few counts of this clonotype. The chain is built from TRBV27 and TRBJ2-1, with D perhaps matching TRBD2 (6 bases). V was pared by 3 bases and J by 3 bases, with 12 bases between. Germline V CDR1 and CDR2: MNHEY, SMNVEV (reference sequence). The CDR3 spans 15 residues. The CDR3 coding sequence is TGTGCCAGCAGTTTTGGGGGAGGCCACTACAATGAGCAGTTCTTC. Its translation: CASSFGGGHYNEQFF.

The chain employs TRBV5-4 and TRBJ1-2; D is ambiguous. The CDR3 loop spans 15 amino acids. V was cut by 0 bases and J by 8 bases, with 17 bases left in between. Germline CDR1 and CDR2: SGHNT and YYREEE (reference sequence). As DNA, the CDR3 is TGTGCCAGCAGCTTGGATCTGGCCGCCGGTCGGGGCTACACCTTC. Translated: CASSLDLAAGRGYTF.

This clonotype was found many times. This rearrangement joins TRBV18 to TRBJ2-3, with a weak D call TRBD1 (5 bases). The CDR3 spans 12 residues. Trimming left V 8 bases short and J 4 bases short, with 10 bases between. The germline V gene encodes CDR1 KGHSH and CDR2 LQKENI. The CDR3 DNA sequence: TGTGCCAGCCAGGGTCCCGCAGATACGCAGTATTTT. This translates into CASQGPADTQYF. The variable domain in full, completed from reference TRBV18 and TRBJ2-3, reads NAGVMQNPRHLVRRRGQEARLRCSPMKGHSHVYWYRQLPEEGLKFMVYLQKENIIDESGMPKERFSAEFPKEGPSILRIQQVVRGDSAAYFCASQGPADTQYFGPGTRLTVL.

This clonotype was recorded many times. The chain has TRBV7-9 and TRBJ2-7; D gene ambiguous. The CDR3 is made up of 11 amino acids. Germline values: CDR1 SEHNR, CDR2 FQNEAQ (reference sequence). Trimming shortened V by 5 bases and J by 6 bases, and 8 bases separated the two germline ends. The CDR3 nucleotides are TGTGCCAGCAGCGCGTCCGGCGAGCAGTACTTC. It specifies CASSASGEQYF.

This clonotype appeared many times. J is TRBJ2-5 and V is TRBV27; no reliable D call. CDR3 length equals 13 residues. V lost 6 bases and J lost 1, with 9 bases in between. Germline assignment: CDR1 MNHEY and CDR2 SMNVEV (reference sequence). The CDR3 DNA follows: TGTGCCAGCAGAATGACAACCCAAGAGACCCAGTACTTC. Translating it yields CASRMTTQETQYF.

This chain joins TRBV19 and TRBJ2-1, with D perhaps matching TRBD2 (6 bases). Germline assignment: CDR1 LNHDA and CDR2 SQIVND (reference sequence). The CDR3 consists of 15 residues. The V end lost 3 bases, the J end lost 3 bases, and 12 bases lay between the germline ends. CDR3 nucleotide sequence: TGTGCCAGTAGTATGCTGTCGGGAGTCTACAATGAGCAGTTCTTC. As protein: CASSMLSGVYNEQFF.